This T cell receptor beta chain is from a study of blood T cells in healthy people across ages. Findings of the study overall: Age advanced and TCR beta diversity per million T cells fell, roughly linearly. Both higher diversity and more naive CD4+ cells marked long-lived donors when set against aged donors.

This CDR3 is built from 15 residues. CDR1 is SNHLY, CDR2 FYNNEI, per germline. Trimming removed 6 bases at V and 4 bases at J, with 18 bases between. Notes on this clonotype: The antigen remains undetermined.

Next came a second PCR, run for about 7 to 11 cycles, which used a sample-barcoded 5' primer along with a J-beta primer mix. TCRdb redid the calling of the 5' RACE reads with MiXCR, one entry per CDR3 protein. The table has around 1,000,000 distinct CDR3 sequences, almost 25% seen once. PBMCs were isolated at a quantity of at least 7 million per sample. This sample also belongs to another study, concerning T cells of mothers and their children. That report notes: Per 15 ul, 1.5 ug of RNA was used, with all extracted RNA going into cDNA synthesis.

The chain is built from TRBV2 and TRBJ1-2, with unresolved D. The origin of this receptor is a girl aged 2-10 years in good health. Specimen: blood. The CDR3 loop is CASSLDGRPTYGYTF. The DNA of the CDR3 is TGTGCCAGCAGCCTCGACGGACGTCCGACCTATGGCTACACCTTC.